This T cell receptor beta chain is drawn from a study of blood T cell repertoires in COVID-19 (dated by TCRdb to the early 2020s). Regarding the complete study: The collaborator samples originated in the United States, Italy and Spain and spanned the acute and convalescent phases of COVID-19. The material from the prospective study consisted of cDNA or gDNA derived from T cells, B-cell-depleted T cells, or PBMCs. Subjects who had been exposed to COVID-19, were actively infected with it, or had recovered from it provided the deeply sampled blood TCRbeta repertoires that made up the dataset. The repertoires were made available in a free public database intended to serve as a resource for research on the immune response to SARS-CoV-2. Samples were obtained from the ongoing ImmuneRACE study (first 160 participants) and from 1,254 subjects provided by 6 global collaborators. Nearly every sample came with metadata listing a de-identified subject ID, COVID-19 status, age in years and sex. HLA class I and class II types, where available, came from metadata supplied by the sample provider rather than from assay-based typing. Beyond this particular receptor, the publication reports: How much clinical and demographic metadata was included differed by source and by participant, and the metadata was provided uncurated.

TCRbeta CDR3 regions were amplified from genomic DNA using the immunoSEQ Assay, a bias-controlled multiplex PCR. Per the source publication's procedure: Within the assay, amplification of reference gene primers was used to estimate how many nucleated cells each sample contained. To quantify the absolute abundance of each unique TCRbeta CDR3 rearrangement, sequence reads were collapsed and filtered. For each sample, productive Simpson clonality was calculated as the square root of Simpson's diversity index across productive rearrangements. Not all clones reach the TCRdb copy of this immuneACCESS table, which keeps in-frame sequences only. Checked studies attribute under half of the gap to unresolved V genes and leave the rest unexplained. The V and J calls and clone size are taken from that table; D and trimming were inferred from the DNA. The sample profile shows 330,000 or so clones; less than 90% of them were found once. The leading ten clones occupy about 2.7% of the sample.

Regarding this clone: Its specific antigen is unknown. The record has no base qualities; no much larger clone is one base away.

Enrolling through a virtual design, the prospective study's participants ranged in age from roughly 18 to 95 years and lived across 20 to 30 United States geographic areas. Cohort assignment in the prospective study relied on participant-reported clinical history from a screening survey and a study questionnaire. For ImmuneRACE Cohort 3, a participant was defined as recovered based on two consecutive negative NP/OP PCR tests, clearance by a healthcare professional, or resolution of symptoms. In the prospective study, whole blood, serum and a nasopharyngeal or oropharyngeal swab were collected from each participant by mobile phlebotomists. Participants in the prospective study had the option to provide additional blood draws and questionnaires over a roughly two-month period. Blood samples from the prospective study were shipped frozen or at room temperature prior to DNA extraction. This TCR derives from a woman in her twenties or thirties who had recovered from COVID-19. The material sequenced was PBMCs or T cells enriched from blood (not recorded which).

The DNA sequence is given as TGCGCCAGCAGCTTGGCACCCGGGACTAGTACCTACGAGCAGTACTTC. The translation is CASSLAPGTSTYEQYF. The chain is assembled from TRBV5-1 and TRBJ2-7; 8 bases in between match TRBD2. According to the germline V gene, CDR1 reads SGHRS and CDR2 reads YFSETQ. V and J are trimmed by 0 bases and 2 bases, and the gene matches miss 7 bases of the junction. The CDR3, from cysteine to phenylalanine, totals 16 residues. The read is trimmed to its CDR3 DNA, 48 bases read in frame from base 1. Full variable domain (CDR3 extended with the reference TRBV5-1 and TRBJ2-7 proteins): KAGVTQTPRYLIKTRGQQVTLSCSPISGHRSVSWYQQTPGQGLQFLFEYFSETQRNKGNFPGRFSGRQFSNSRSEMNVSTLELGDSALYLCASSLAPGTSTYEQYFGPGTRLTVT.